This TCR beta chain was identified in a study of blood T cell repertoires in COVID-19 (dated by TCRdb to between 2020 and 2021). Study-level background: Samples from collaborators originated in the United States, Italy and Spain and spanned both the acute and convalescent phases of COVID-19. Nearly every sample came with metadata listing a de-identified subject ID, COVID-19 status, age in years and sex. The repertoires were released in a freely available public database meant as a resource for research on the immune response to SARS-CoV-2. The prospective study material was composed of cDNA or gDNA derived from T cells, B-cell-depleted T cells, or PBMCs. Where available, HLA class I and class II types were obtained from metadata supplied by the sample provider rather than from assay-based typing. The dataset comprised deeply sampled blood TCRbeta repertoires from subjects exposed to, actively infected with, or recovered from COVID-19. Samples came from the ongoing ImmuneRACE study (first 160 participants) plus 1,254 subjects from 6 global collaborators.

On this clone: Its specific antigen is unknown. Base qualities were left out, and no much larger clone turns up one base away.

Broader findings and caveats from the paper: How much clinical and demographic metadata was included differed by source and by participant, and the metadata was provided uncurated.

Collaborating institutions collected whole blood in K2EDTA tubes following their own protocols. For TCRbeta analysis, collaborators shipped samples as frozen whole blood, isolated PBMCs, or DNA extracted from either of those sample types. From the cysteine through the phenylalanine, the CDR3 covers 11 amino acids. Only CDR3 DNA is held: 33 bases, read in frame from base 1. V and J are truncated by 5 bases and 12 bases respectively, leaving an intervening sequence of 11 bases. The germline V gene encodes CDR1 DFQATT and CDR2 SNEGSKA (reference sequence). TCRbeta CDR3 regions were amplified from genomic DNA by means of the immunoSEQ Assay, a bias-controlled multiplex PCR. Regarding the original processing steps: The number of nucleated cells in each sample was estimated from the amplification of reference gene primers within the assay. To quantify the absolute abundance of each unique TCRbeta CDR3 rearrangement, sequence reads were collapsed and filtered. Productive Simpson clonality was computed per sample as the square root of Simpson's diversity index over productive rearrangements. TCRdb took over this immuneACCESS table, retaining in-frame rearrangements with V and J assigned. Such tables are incomplete; in checked studies, under half of the missing clones stem from an unresolved V gene, and the remainder is unexplained. V and J calls and clone size are copied from that table; D and trimming were computed from the DNA. The sample data list 180,000 or so clones, and approximately 86% of these were observed just once. The ten largest make up 7% of the sample.

Sequenced sample: peripheral blood. The sequence is built from TRBV20-1 and TRBJ1-6; the D segment cannot be called with confidence. The clonotype was recovered from a woman older than 75 in a cohort sampled during active or convalescent COVID-19. CDR3 protein: CSAGARGPLHF. The nucleotides are TGCAGTGCTGGAGCACGGGGACCCCTCCACTTT.